The 18 T cell receptor beta chains in this list originate from one sample, sequenced in a study of patients and donors after allogeneic stem cell transplantation. TCRdb reprocessed the RT-PCR reads via MiXCR and lists one record per CDR3 protein. The sample contains some 6,800 distinct CDR3 sequences, roughly 13% of which appear only once. Sequences were obtained from blood, either unsorted or a sorted T cell fraction (not recorded which). These receptors were collected from a human donor who was either an allogeneic HSCT recipient or a stem cell or donor lymphocyte infusion donor (not recorded which). It is not recorded whose cells these are; they may come from a transplant donor.

The table lists this clonotype with a few counts. The CDR3 is CASSRGGNPEAFF. CDR3 nucleotides: TGTGCCAGCAGCAGGGGTGGGAATCCTGAAGCTTTCTTT. V usage is TRBV12-3 or TRBV12-4 and J usage is TRBJ1-1; perhaps TRBD1 as D (6 bases). CDR3 length: 13 residues. The ends were cut back, 6 bases at V and 6 bases at J, with 14 bases in the middle.

This clonotype came up many times. The chain couples TRBV20-1 to TRBJ2-3, with 10 bases that match TRBD2. Germline assignment: CDR1 DFQATT and CDR2 SNEGSKA (reference sequence). CDR3 size: 15 residues. The CDR3 nucleotides are TGCAGCTCGGAAGCGGGAGGGCCTAGCACAGATACGCAGTATTTT. Its protein is CSSEAGGPSTDTQYF.

This clonotype is labeled as medium-sized (0.01 to 0.1%). The V gene is TRBV14, the J gene TRBJ2-3, with TRBD2 matching over 10 bases. Germline values: CDR1 SGHDN, CDR2 FVKESK. V was clipped by 3 bases and J by 2 bases; unmatched bases: 8. The CDR3 runs 17 residues. The CDR3 region is CASSHLLGLAVTDTQYF. CDR3 DNA sequence: TGTGCCAGCAGCCACCTCCTTGGACTAGCGGTCACAGATACGCAGTATTTT.

The chain has TRBV2 and TRBJ2-7; 8 positions agree with TRBD2. CDR1 and CDR2 from the germline V gene are SNHLY and FYNNEI. The CDR3 sequence is 18 residues long. Unmatched junction bases numbered 11, after V lost 1 base and J lost 0 bases. The CDR3 here is CASSEDRRGLVISYEQYV. The CDR3 DNA is TGTGCCAGCAGTGAAGACCGGCGGGGACTAGTTATCTCCTACGAGCAGTACGTC.

This clonotype was seen repeatedly, ten times or more. This chain joins TRBV7-2 and TRBJ1-2; TRBD1 matches at 12 bases. The CDR3 consists of 15 residues. The V and J ends lost 5 bases and 4 bases, in that order; junction bases with no gene match: 5. Germline CDR1 is SGHTA and CDR2 is FQGNSA. CDR3 sequence reads: CASSLGDRGPYGYTF. In DNA, the CDR3 is TGTGCCAGCAGCCTAGGGGACAGGGGGCCCTATGGCTACACCTTC.

Ten or more counts support this clonotype. The chain links TRBV20-1 to TRBJ1-4; 8 nucleotides match TRBD1. Germline V gives CDR1 DFQATT, CDR2 SNEGSKA (reference sequence). V shed 6 bases, J shed 3 bases, and the junction held 6 bases outside the gene matches. The CDR3 extends over 14 amino acids. CDR3 protein: CSAAATGANEKLFF. In nucleotides, the CDR3 is TGCAGTGCGGCCGCGACAGGGGCTAATGAAAAACTGTTTTTT.

This clonotype was observed a few times. The chain combines TRBV6-1 with TRBJ1-1; 7 nucleotides agree with TRBD1. Germline CDR1 and CDR2: MNHNS and SASEGT. Trimming cost V 5 bases and J 0 bases; bases outside gene matches: 3. This CDR3 comprises 14 residues. In DNA, the CDR3 is TGTGCCAGCAGTATCAGGGGGGTGAACACTGAAGCTTTCTTT. Protein product: CASSIRGVNTEAFF.

This clonotype was recorded many times. As DNA, the CDR3 is TGTGCCAGCAGTCTACGGACAGACAACTATGGCTACACCTTC. Its translation is CASSLRTDNYGYTF. The chain links TRBV7-9 to TRBJ1-2; a possible D gene is TRBD1 (6 bases). CDR3 length: 14 residues. Trimming shortened V by 6 bases and J by 2 bases, and 13 bases separated the two germline ends. The germline V gene has CDR1 SEHNR and CDR2 FQNEAQ (reference sequence).

This clonotype appeared many times. The genes are TRBV5-5 and TRBJ2-5; D is unclear. This CDR3 region has 14 residues. Trimming removed 2 bases from V and 1 base from J, with 9 bases in between. Germline V lookup: CDR1 SGHKS, CDR2 YYEKEE (reference sequence). The CDR3: CASSFLGSQETQYF. CDR3 nucleotide sequence: TGTGCCAGCAGCTTCCTCGGATCCCAAGAGACCCAGTACTTC.

V gene TRBV6-1 combines with J gene TRBJ2-1; perhaps TRBD2 as D (6 bases). Germline V lookup: CDR1 MNHNS, CDR2 SASEGT. CDR3 size: 19 residues. V lost 4 bases and J lost 0, with 22 bases in between. The CDR3 DNA sequence: TGTGCCAGCAGTGCCCGGGGAAGTATAGGGACTTTCTCCTACAATGAGCAGTTCTTC. This gives the protein CASSARGSIGTFSYNEQFF.

This clonotype was counted at least ten times. The chain links TRBV4-3 to TRBJ1-2; no clear D. Trimming stripped 0 bases from V and 0 bases from J, with 8 bases between. The germline CDR1 and CDR2 sequences are LGHNA and YSLEER. There are 15 residues in the CDR3. CDR3: CASSQERGSNYGYTF. In DNA, the CDR3 is TGCGCCAGCAGCCAAGAACGGGGATCTAACTATGGCTACACCTTC.

This clonotype has more than one count but fewer than ten. The chain joins TRBV2 to TRBJ2-5; perhaps TRBD1 as D (5 bases). Trimming removed 3 bases at V and 5 bases at J, with 10 bases between. Germline V lookup: CDR1 SNHLY, CDR2 FYNNEI. The CDR3 loop spans 13 amino acids. The CDR3 DNA reads TGTGCCAGCAGTGAGGGGCAGGAGGAGACCCAGTACTTC. Its protein is CASSEGQEETQYF.

This clonotype was counted at least ten times. The chain recombines TRBV14 with TRBJ2-4; D is unresolved. V lost 3 bases and J 8 bases, leaving 11 bases between the germline ends. Germline CDR1 and CDR2: SGHDN and FVKESK. There are 13 residues in the CDR3. In DNA form, the CDR3 reads TGTGCCAGCAGCCAGTTGGCCCCGGACATTCAGTACTTC. It encodes CASSQLAPDIQYF.

There are many counts of this clonotype. In DNA form, the CDR3 reads TGTGCCACCAGTGACTCTAGCGCTAGCTCCTACAATGAGCAGTTCTTC. The encoded protein is CATSDSSASSYNEQFF. V and J are TRBV24-1 and TRBJ2-1; the D gene is possibly TRBD2 (6 bases). V was shortened by 4 bases and J by 0 bases, with 12 bases between the two germline ends. The CDR3 is 16 residues long. Germline CDR1 KGHDR, CDR2 SFDVKD.

This clonotype has at least ten counts. This sequence joins TRBV7-9 and TRBJ1-1; unclear D gene. The germline V gene encodes CDR1 SEHNR and CDR2 FQNEAQ (reference sequence). The CDR3 is 12 residues long. V was cut by 1 base and J by 8 bases, with 8 bases left in between. The CDR3 coding sequence is TGTGCCAGCAGCTTAGTACCGAGGGAAGCTTTCTTT. Its protein product is CASSLVPREAFF.

The V and J genes are TRBV7-9 and TRBJ2-5, with a tentative D call TRBD1 (6 bases). Germline CDR1 reads SEHNR; CDR2 reads FQNEAQ (reference sequence). V lost 4 bases, J lost 5 bases, and 17 bases lay in between. The CDR3 loop spans 15 amino acids. The CDR3: CASSSYRDRLETQYF. The CDR3 DNA follows: TGTGCCAGCAGCTCCTACAGGGATCGTCTGGAGACCCAGTACTTC. The full variable domain, in which reference TRBV7-9 and TRBJ2-5 provide the parts outside the CDR3, is DTGVSQNPRHKITKRGQNVTFRCDPISEHNRLYWYRQTLGQGPEFLTYFQNEAQLEKSRLLSDRFSAERPKGSFSTLEIQRTEQGDSAMYLCASSSYRDRLETQYFGPGTRLLVL.

To note about this clonotype: One junction end does not reproduce the germline sequence, and a read error may be involved. The DNA of the CDR3 is TGTGCCAGTACTATACCTCTACTCCCAAACTATGGCTACACCTTC. This translates into CASTIPLLPNYGYTF. The V gene is TRBV19, the J gene TRBJ1-2; no clear D. The length of the CDR3 is 15 residues. CDR1 is LNHDA and CDR2 is SQIVND in the germline V gene (reference sequence).

This clonotype was detected many times. The chain combines TRBV7-2 with TRBJ1-1, with D unclear. Trimming stripped 1 base from V and 11 bases from J, with 14 bases between. The germline gives CDR1 SGHTA, CDR2 FQGNSA. The CDR3 is 13 amino acids. In DNA form, the CDR3 reads TGTGCCAGCAGCTTAGAAGGCTCCCTTGTGGCTTTCTTT. Protein product: CASSLEGSLVAFF.